These 25 T cell receptor beta chains were sequenced from one sample in a study of blood T cell repertoires in COVID-19. The table came from immunoSEQ multiplex PCR; TCRdb's copy has only in-frame clones and leaves some out. The sample includes 270,000 or so clones, approximately 80% of them seen just once. Sequencing used peripheral blood. These receptors were taken from a woman aged 55-69 years with active or convalescent COVID-19.

The V gene is TRBV19, the J gene TRBJ1-1; 9 nucleotides align to TRBD1. The germline V gene has CDR1 LNHDA and CDR2 SQIVND (reference sequence). Trimming at V came to 2 bases and at J to 1 base, leaving 5 bases not matched to a gene. The CDR3 spans 16 residues. In DNA form, the CDR3 reads TGTGCCAGTAGTATAAGGGGACAGGGAAAGAACACTGAAGCTTTCTTT. Its translation: CASSIRGQGKNTEAFF. The variable domain in full, with the rest retrieved from reference TRBV19 and TRBJ1-1, is DGGITQSPKYLFRKEGQNVTLSCEQNLNHDAMYWYRQDPGQGLRLIYYSQIVNDFQKGDIAEGYSVSREKKESFPLTVTSAQKNPTAFYLCASSIRGQGKNTEAFFGQGTRLTVV.

This sequence joins TRBV28 and TRBJ1-6; 7 bases are a match to TRBD1. The CDR3 consists of 15 residues. Germline V gene lookup returns CDR1 MDHEN and CDR2 SYDVKM. The V and J ends lost 3 bases and 7 bases, in that order; junction bases with no gene match: 6. The CDR3 here is CASSFRTGVNSPLHF. The CDR3 coding sequence is TGTGCCAGCAGTTTTCGTACAGGGGTAAATTCACCCCTCCACTTT. The full variable domain, with the rest looked up from reference TRBV28 and TRBJ1-6, is DVKVTQSSRYLVKRTGEKVFLECVQDMDHENMFWYRQDPGLGLRLIYFSYDVKMKEKGDIPEGYSVSREKKERFSLILESASTNQTSMYLCASSFRTGVNSPLHFGNGTRLTVT.

The CDR3 sequence: CASSVPGQGRYGYTF. The CDR3 nucleotides are TGTGCCAGCAGCGTTCCGGGACAGGGACGCTATGGCTACACCTTC. The chain has TRBV9 and TRBJ1-2; 9 bases fit TRBD1. The CDR3 consists of 15 residues. Germline assignment: CDR1 SGDLS and CDR2 YYNGEE. Losses at the gene ends were 2 bases for V and 4 bases for J; bases not matched to a gene: 6.

This clone was seen a few times. At one end the junction does not follow the germline gene, possibly because of a read error. The chain links TRBV2 to TRBJ2-6; a possible D gene is TRBD2 (5 bases). Germline V gene sequence: CDR1 SNHLY, CDR2 FYNNEI. CDR3 length equals 13 residues. The CDR3 nucleotides are TGTGCCAGCAGCCAGTCCGGGGACAACGTCCTGACTTTC. It specifies CASSQSGDNVLTF.

This rearrangement joins TRBV5-8 to TRBJ2-6, with TRBD1 identical over 8 bases. This CDR3 has 18 amino acids. V lost 0 bases, J lost 0 bases, and 5 bases stayed unmatched. CDR1 SGHTS and CDR2 YDEGEE come from the germline V gene. CDR3 protein: CASSLGPGGSSGANVLTF. CDR3 sequence (DNA): TGTGCCAGCAGCTTGGGGCCAGGGGGCTCCTCTGGGGCCAACGTCCTGACTTTC.

As regards this clone: Other DNA sequences in the same sample also yield this CDR3. DNA for the CDR3: TGTGCCAGCAGTTTTCCGGGACAGGGGGACTATGGCTACACCTTC. Encoded protein: CASSFPGQGDYGYTF. The chain combines TRBV7-9 with TRBJ1-2; 11 bases are a match to TRBD1. The trim removed 6 bases at V and 3 bases at J, leaving 6 bases unmatched. In germline, CDR1 is SEHNR, CDR2 FQNEAQ (reference sequence). The CDR3 loop spans 15 amino acids.

The table lists this clone with a count of one. The CDR3 region has the DNA TGTGCCAGCAGCCCAAAGTTGGAGGGATACGAGCAGTTCTTC. Translated, it gives CASSPKLEGYEQFF. The chain uses TRBV7-2 and TRBJ2-1; tentative D call: TRBD2 (6 bases). V lost 5 bases and J lost 10, with 18 bases in between. Germline lookup yields CDR1 SGHTA and CDR2 FQGNSA. The CDR3 extends over 14 amino acids.

The genes are TRBV4-3 and TRBJ1-2; TRBD1 matches 7 bases. The CDR3 spans 16 residues. Germline lookup yields CDR1 LGHNA and CDR2 YSLEER. The V gene end was trimmed by 3 bases and the J gene end by 4 bases; junction bases not matched to a gene: 11. The CDR3 loop reads CASSQFLPGGAYGYTF. The CDR3 nucleotides read TGCGCCAGCAGCCAGTTCCTCCCAGGGGGTGCCTATGGCTACACCTTC.

CDR3 sequence: CAWKTGGIGQFF. The CDR3 nucleotides read TGTGCCTGGAAGACAGGGGGGATTGGGCAGTTCTTC. The rearrangement uses TRBV30 and TRBJ2-1, with 9 bases matching TRBD1. V lost 4 bases and J lost 12; bases outside the gene matches: 7. The CDR3 is 12 amino acids. Germline V gene sequence: CDR1 GTSNPN, CDR2 SVGIG (reference sequence).

This clone showed up just once. Other DNA sequences of this sample code for an identical CDR3. The V and J genes are TRBV6-5 and TRBJ1-1; tentative D call: TRBD1 (5 bases). Germline V CDR1 and CDR2: MNHEY, SVGAGI. V lost 5 bases to trimming and J lost 2 bases, with 15 bases between them. CDR3 length equals 15 residues. CDR3: CASSTPRQGNTEAFF. CDR3 in DNA: TGTGCCAGCAGTACCCCCCGGCAGGGAAACACTGAAGCTTTCTTT.

The V call is TRBV19, the J call TRBJ1-1; D gene uncertain. CDR3 length: 11 amino acids. CDR1 and CDR2 from the germline V gene are LNHDA and SQIVND (reference sequence). Trimming took off 3 bases at V and 8 bases at J, with 7 bases between the two ends. CDR3 sequence: CASSISREAFF. In DNA, the CDR3 is TGTGCCAGTAGTATTTCCCGGGAAGCTTTCTTT.

This clone was seen once. The chain uses TRBV29-1 and TRBJ2-5; D perhaps matches TRBD2 (6 bases). CDR1 and CDR2 (germline): SQVTM, ANQGSEA. This CDR3 region has 14 residues. V lost 6 bases to trimming and J lost 1 base, with 15 bases between them. The CDR3 loop reads CSVAQGLIQETQYF. The DNA of the CDR3 is TGCAGCGTCGCTCAGGGACTTATCCAAGAGACCCAGTACTTC.

The rearrangement joins TRBV11-3 to TRBJ2-3, with 7 bases that match TRBD1. V was clipped by 4 bases and J by 0 bases; unmatched bases: 7. In germline, CDR1 is SGHNT, CDR2 YENEEA. The CDR3 runs 16 residues. The CDR3 sequence: CASSSSDRASTDTQYF. CDR3 DNA: TGTGCCAGCAGCTCTTCAGACAGGGCTAGCACAGATACGCAGTATTTT. Based on the CDR3 plus reference TRBV11-3 and TRBJ2-3, the full variable domain is EAGVVQSPRYKIIEKKQPVAFWCNPISGHNTLYWYLQNLGQGPELLIRYENEEAVDDSQLPKDRFSAERLKGVDSTLKIQPAELGDSAVYLCASSSSDRASTDTQYFGPGTRLTVL.

This clone was recorded a few times. The rearrangement links TRBV6-5 to TRBJ1-2, with 7 bases that match TRBD1. Germline-derived CDR1 and CDR2 are MNHEY and SVGAGI. J was trimmed by 10 bases and V by 2 bases; bases with no gene match: 10. The CDR3 is 14 amino acids. CDR3 bases: TGTGCCAGCAGTTACAACTCCGGGACAGTCCTCTACACCTTC. Its protein is CASSYNSGTVLYTF.

CDR3 region: CASSLGHSGLGEQYF. In DNA form, the CDR3 reads TGTGCCAGCAGTTTAGGGCATTCAGGCCTCGGCGAGCAGTACTTC. This chain links TRBV27 with TRBJ2-7; no reliable D call. From germline, CDR1 is MNHEY and CDR2 SMNVEV (reference sequence). CDR3 size: 15 residues. The V gene lost 2 bases and the J gene lost 6 bases, with 17 bases spanning the gap.

The gene calls are TRBV10-3 and TRBJ1-2; the D is unclear. This CDR3 comprises 13 residues. Germline V gene lookup returns CDR1 ENHRY and CDR2 SYGVKD. V shed 2 bases and J shed 8 bases, with 12 bases lying between them. CDR3 in DNA: TGTGCCATCAGTGAGCGGGGATCTGGCGGCTACACCTTC. This encodes CAISERGSGGYTF.

The genes are TRBV19 and TRBJ2-1, with TRBD2 matching 9 bases. After removal of 4 bases from V and 9 bases from J, the junction contained 7 bases not matched to a gene. The CDR3 is 14 amino acids. Per germline, CDR1 LNHDA and CDR2 SQIVND (reference sequence). CDR3 loop: CASSSGGGAREQFF. The CDR3 region has the DNA TGTGCCAGTAGTAGTGGCGGGGGGGCCCGTGAGCAGTTCTTC.

The chain uses TRBV10-3 and TRBJ1-2; D unresolved. Trimming removed 3 bases from V and 8 bases from J, with 13 bases in between. The CDR3 runs to 13 residues. The germline gives CDR1 ENHRY, CDR2 SYGVKD. The chain's CDR3 is CAISDGGFGGYTF. The CDR3 bases are TGTGCCATCAGTGATGGAGGGTTCGGGGGCTACACCTTC.

The chain combines TRBV30 with TRBJ1-1; TRBD1 is a possible D gene (5 bases). Trimming removed 3 bases at V and 11 bases at J, with 19 bases between. Germline CDR1 reads GTSNPN; CDR2 reads SVGIG (reference sequence). This CDR3 spans 13 amino acids. CDR3 bases: TGTGCCTGGAGCGCCGGGAACCTCGGGGGGGCTTTCTTT. Its protein is CAWSAGNLGGAFF.

The chain joins TRBV5-5 to TRBJ1-1; 8 bases line up with TRBD1. The V and J ends lost 4 bases and 7 bases, in that order; junction bases with no gene match: 12. The CDR3 extends over 15 amino acids. CDR1 is SGHKS, CDR2 YYEKEE, per germline (reference sequence). The CDR3 region is CASSLIGQGANEAFF. CDR3 DNA: TGTGCCAGCAGCCTGATAGGACAGGGCGCAAATGAAGCTTTCTTT. Supplemented by reference TRBV5-5 and TRBJ1-1, the full variable domain reads DAGVTQSPTHLIKTRGQQVTLRCSPISGHKSVSWYQQVLGQGPQFIFQYYEKEERGRGNFPDRFSARQFPNYSSELNVNALLLGDSALYLCASSLIGQGANEAFFGQGTRLTVV.

The chain recombines TRBV27 with TRBJ2-1; D is unresolved. The V and J ends lost 4 bases and 6 bases respectively, with 4 bases between them. CDR1 and CDR2 from the germline V gene are MNHEY and SMNVEV (reference sequence). The CDR3 is made up of 11 amino acids. CDR3 sequence reads: CASSWSNEQFF. Here the CDR3 DNA reads TGTGCCAGCAGTTGGAGCAATGAGCAGTTCTTC.

The rearrangement joins TRBV6-5 to TRBJ1-2, with TRBD1 as a possible D gene (5 bases). The CDR3 contains 14 residues. In germline, CDR1 is MNHEY, CDR2 SVGAGI. V was clipped by 2 bases and J by 2 bases, with 9 bases between them. CDR3 loop: CASSYQTANYGYTF. CDR3 in DNA: TGTGCCAGCAGTTACCAGACAGCGAACTATGGCTACACCTTC.

The V gene is TRBV7-9, the J gene TRBJ2-5; 10 bases map to TRBD2. In germline, CDR1 is SEHNR, CDR2 FQNEAQ (reference sequence). This CDR3 is built from 16 residues. V shed 3 bases and J 1 base; nucleotides not matched to a gene: 5. The CDR3 loop reads CASSFGSSGGQETQYF. CDR3 bases: TGTGCCAGCAGCTTTGGCTCTAGCGGGGGCCAAGAGACCCAGTACTTC.

The genes are TRBV6-2 or TRBV6-3 and TRBJ2-3; 10 nucleotides align to TRBD2. Germline values: CDR1 MNHEY, CDR2 SVGEGT. Trimming removed 6 bases from V and 1 base from J; junction bases left unmatched: 4. This CDR3 contains 15 residues. The CDR3 DNA reads as TGTGCCAGCAGCCCCGGGACTAGCGGCACAGATACGCAGTATTTT. Its translation: CASSPGTSGTDTQYF.

The chain is built from TRBV7-3 and TRBJ2-1; 7 bases agree with TRBD2. The CDR3 consists of 16 residues. V was pared by 5 bases and J by 1 base, with 8 bases of the junction left unmatched. Germline loops: CDR1 SGHTA, CDR2 FQGTGA. The DNA of the CDR3 is TGTGCCAGCAGCGCTAGCGGTCAACGGTCCTACAATGAGCAGTTCTTC. Translated: CASSASGQRSYNEQFF. The full variable domain, with the rest looked up from reference TRBV7-3 and TRBJ2-1, is GAGVSQTPSNKVTEKGKYVELRCDPISGHTALYWYRQSLGQGPEFLIYFQGTGAADDSGLPNDRFFAVRPEGSVSTLKIQRTERGDSAVYLCASSASGQRSYNEQFFGPGTRLTVL.